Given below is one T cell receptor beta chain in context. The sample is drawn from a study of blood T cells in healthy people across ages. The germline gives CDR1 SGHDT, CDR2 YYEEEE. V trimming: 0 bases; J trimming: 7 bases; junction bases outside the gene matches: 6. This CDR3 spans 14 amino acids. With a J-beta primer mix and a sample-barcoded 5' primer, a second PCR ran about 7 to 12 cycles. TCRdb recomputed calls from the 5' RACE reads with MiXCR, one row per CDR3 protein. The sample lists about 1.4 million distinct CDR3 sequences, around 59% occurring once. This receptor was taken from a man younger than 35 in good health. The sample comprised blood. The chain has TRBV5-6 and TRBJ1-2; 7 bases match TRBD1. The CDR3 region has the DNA TGTGCCAGCAGCTTGGCCGGGACAGTCTCTGGCTACACCTTC. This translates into CASSLAGTVSGYTF.